The source of this T cell receptor (beta chain) is a study of neurological immune-mediated disorders. This clonotype has a count of ten or more. Its specificity is not known. V lost 1 base, J lost 10 bases, and 15 bases lay in between. The germline gives CDR1 SGHRS, CDR2 YFSETQ. The CDR3 is made up of 14 amino acids. Study-level findings and limits: None of the CDR3 amino acid sequences of expanded clones recurred across subjects, suggesting private repertoires in all groups.

By 5'RACE with 10-nucleotide random UMIs, the cDNA was made. TCRdb fed the 5' RACE reads into MiXCR, producing one record per CDR3 protein. Of some 25,000 distinct CDR3 sequences in the sample, about 6.3% were seen once. The source is a woman aged 40 to 49 in good health. Sequencing was performed on PBMCs. This sequence joins TRBV5-1 and TRBJ2-1; D is unclear. The CDR3 loop is CASSLTLDVGEQFF. Here the CDR3 DNA reads TGCGCCAGCAGCTTGACCCTGGACGTCGGGGAGCAGTTCTTC.